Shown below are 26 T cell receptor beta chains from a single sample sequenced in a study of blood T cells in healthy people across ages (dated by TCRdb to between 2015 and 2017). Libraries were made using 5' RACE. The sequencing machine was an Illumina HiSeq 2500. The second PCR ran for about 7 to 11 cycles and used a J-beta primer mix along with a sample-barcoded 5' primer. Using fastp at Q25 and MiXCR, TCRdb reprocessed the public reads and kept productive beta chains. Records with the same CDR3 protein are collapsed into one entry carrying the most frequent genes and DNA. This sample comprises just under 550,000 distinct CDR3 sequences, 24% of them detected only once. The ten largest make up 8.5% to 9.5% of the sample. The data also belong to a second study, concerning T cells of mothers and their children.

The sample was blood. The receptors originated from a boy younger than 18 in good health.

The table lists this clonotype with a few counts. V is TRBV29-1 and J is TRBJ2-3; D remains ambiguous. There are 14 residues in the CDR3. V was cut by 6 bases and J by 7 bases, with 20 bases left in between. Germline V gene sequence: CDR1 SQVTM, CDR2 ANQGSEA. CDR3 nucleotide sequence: TGCAGCGTCCTTACTCCCAGGTTGTCGTATACGCAGTATTTT. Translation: CSVLTPRLSYTQYF.

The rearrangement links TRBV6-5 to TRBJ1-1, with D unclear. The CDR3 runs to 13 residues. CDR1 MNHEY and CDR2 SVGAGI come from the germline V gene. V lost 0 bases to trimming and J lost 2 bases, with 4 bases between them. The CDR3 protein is CASSYSHNTEAFF. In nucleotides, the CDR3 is TGTGCCAGCAGTTACTCGCACAACACTGAAGCTTTCTTT.

Here the CDR3 DNA reads TGTGCCAGCAGCTTAGAGCGGGGGACAGATACGCAGTATTTT. Its protein product is CASSLERGTDTQYF. The rearrangement uses TRBV7-2 and TRBJ2-3, with TRBD2 matching over 8 bases. This CDR3 has 14 residues. CDR1 SGHTA and CDR2 FQGNSA come from the germline V gene. Unmatched junction bases numbered 0, after V lost 1 base and J lost 3 bases.

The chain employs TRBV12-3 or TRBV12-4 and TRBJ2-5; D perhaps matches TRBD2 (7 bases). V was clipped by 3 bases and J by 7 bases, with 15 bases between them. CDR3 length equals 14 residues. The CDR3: CASSFLPGGRTQYF. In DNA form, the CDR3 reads TGTGCCAGCAGTTTCCTGCCGGGGGGCCGGACCCAGTACTTC.

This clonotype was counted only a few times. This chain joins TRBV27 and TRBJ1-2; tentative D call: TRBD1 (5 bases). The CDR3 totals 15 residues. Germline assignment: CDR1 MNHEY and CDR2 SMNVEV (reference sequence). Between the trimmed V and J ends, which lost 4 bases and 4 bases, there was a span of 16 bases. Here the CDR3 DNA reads TGTGCCAGCAGTTACCAAACCGGGACCCCCTATGGCTACACCTTC. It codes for CASSYQTGTPYGYTF.

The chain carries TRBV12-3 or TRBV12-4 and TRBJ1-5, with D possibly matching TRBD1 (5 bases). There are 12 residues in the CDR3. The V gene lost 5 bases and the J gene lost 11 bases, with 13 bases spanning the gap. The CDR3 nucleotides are TGTGCCAGCAGTCCCGCGCGGGGGACCCAGCATTTT. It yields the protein CASSPARGTQHF.

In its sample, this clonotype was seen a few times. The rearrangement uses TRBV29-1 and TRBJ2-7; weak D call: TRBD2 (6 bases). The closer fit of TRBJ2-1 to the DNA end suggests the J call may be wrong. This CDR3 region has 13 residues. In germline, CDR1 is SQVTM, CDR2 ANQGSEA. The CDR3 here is CSVEVPSVNEQFF. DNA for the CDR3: TGCAGCGTTGAGGTGCCTAGCGTCAATGAGCAGTTCTTC.

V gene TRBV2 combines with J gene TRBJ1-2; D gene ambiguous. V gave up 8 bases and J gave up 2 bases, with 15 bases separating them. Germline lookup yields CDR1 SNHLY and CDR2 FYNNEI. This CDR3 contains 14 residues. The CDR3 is CASSQELGNYGYTF. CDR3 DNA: TGTGCCAGCTCTCAAGAATTGGGGAACTATGGCTACACCTTC. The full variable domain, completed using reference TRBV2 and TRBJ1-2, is EPEVTQTPSHQVTQMGQEVILRCVPISNHLYFYWYRQILGQKVEFLVSFYNNEISEKSEIFDDQFSVERPDGSNFTLKIRSTKLEDSAMYFCASSQELGNYGYTFGSGTRLTVV.

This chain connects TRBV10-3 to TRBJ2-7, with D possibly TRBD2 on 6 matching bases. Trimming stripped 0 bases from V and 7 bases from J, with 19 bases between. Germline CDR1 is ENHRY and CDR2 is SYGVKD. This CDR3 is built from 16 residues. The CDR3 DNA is TGTGCCATCAGTGAGTCGAACAAGGGAGGAACGAGGGAGCAGTACTTC. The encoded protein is CAISESNKGGTREQYF.

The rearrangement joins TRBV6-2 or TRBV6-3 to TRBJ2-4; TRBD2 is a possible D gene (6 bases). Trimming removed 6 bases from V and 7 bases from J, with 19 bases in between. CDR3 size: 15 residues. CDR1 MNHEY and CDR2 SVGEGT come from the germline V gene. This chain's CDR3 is CASSNRRGFGNIQYF. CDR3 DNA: TGTGCCAGCAGCAATCGGAGGGGTTTCGGCAACATTCAGTACTTC.

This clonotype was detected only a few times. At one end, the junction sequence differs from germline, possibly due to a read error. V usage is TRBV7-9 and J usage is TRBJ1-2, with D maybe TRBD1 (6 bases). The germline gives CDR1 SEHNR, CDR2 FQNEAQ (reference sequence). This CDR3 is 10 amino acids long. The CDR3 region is CASSLSQGTF. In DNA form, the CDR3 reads TGTGCCAGCAGCTTATCACAGGGAACTTTC.

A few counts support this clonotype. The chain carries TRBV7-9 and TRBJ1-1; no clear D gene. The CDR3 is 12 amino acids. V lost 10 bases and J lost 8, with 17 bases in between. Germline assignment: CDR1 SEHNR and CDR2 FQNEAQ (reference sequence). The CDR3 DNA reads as TGTGCCACCAACATGGCCCAGCGGGAAGCTTTCTTT. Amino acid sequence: CATNMAQREAFF.

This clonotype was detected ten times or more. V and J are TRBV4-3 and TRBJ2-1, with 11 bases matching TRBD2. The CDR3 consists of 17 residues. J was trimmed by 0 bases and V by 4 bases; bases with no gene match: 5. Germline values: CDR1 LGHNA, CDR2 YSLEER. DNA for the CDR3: TGCGCCAGCAGCCCAGGGACTAGCGGTAGCTCCTACAATGAGCAGTTCTTC. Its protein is CASSPGTSGSSYNEQFF.

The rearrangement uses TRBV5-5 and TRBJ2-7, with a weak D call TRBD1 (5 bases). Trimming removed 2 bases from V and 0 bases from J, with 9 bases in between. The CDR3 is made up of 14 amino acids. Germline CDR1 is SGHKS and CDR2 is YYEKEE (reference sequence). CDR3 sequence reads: CASSFLQGSYEQYF. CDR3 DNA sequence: TGTGCCAGCAGCTTTCTCCAGGGCTCCTACGAGCAGTACTTC.

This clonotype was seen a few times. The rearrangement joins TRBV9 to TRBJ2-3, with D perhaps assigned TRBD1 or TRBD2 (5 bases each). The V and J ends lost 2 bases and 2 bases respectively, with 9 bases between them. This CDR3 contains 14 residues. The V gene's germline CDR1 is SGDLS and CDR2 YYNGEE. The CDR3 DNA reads TGTGCCAGCAGCGTCGGGACGGACACAGATACGCAGTATTTT. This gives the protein CASSVGTDTDTQYF.

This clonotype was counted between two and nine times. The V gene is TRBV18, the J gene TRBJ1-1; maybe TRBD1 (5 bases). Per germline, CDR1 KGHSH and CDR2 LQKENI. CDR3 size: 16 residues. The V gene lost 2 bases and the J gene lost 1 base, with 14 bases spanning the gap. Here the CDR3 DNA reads TGTGCCAGCTCACCATGGCAGGGAGGAGCGAACACTGAAGCTTTCTTT. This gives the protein CASSPWQGGANTEAFF.

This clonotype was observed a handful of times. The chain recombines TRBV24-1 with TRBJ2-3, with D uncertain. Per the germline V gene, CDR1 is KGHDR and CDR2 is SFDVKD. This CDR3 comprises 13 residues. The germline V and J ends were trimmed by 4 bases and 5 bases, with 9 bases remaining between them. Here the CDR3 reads CATSDFIGDTQYF. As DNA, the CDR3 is TGTGCCACCAGTGACTTTATCGGAGATACGCAGTATTTT.

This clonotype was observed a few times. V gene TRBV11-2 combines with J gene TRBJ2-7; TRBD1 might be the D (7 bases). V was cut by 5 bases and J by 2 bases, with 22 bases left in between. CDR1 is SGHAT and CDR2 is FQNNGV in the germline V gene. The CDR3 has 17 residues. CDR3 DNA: TGTGCCAGCAGCCCAGGGGGGAGTGGAGGGTCGACCTACGAGCAGTACTTC. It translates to CASSPGGSGGSTYEQYF.

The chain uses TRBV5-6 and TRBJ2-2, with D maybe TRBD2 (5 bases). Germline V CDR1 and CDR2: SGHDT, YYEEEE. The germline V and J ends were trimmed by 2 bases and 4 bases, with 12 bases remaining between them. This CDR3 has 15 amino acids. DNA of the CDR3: TGTGCCAGCAGCTTATTTGGAGGTGTCACCGGGGAGCTGTTTTTT. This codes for CASSLFGGVTGELFF.

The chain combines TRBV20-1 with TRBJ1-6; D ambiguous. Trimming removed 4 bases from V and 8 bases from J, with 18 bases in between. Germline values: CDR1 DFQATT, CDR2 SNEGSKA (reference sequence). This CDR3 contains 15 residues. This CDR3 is CSAKRLLIYYSPLHF. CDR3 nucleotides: TGCAGTGCTAAAAGGCTGCTCATTTACTATTCACCCCTCCACTTT.

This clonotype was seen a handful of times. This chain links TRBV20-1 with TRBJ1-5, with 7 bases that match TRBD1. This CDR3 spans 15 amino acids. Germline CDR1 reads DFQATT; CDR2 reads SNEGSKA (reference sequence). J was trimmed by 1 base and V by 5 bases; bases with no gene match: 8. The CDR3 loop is CSALTGEGSNQPQHF. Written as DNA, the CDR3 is TGCAGTGCTCTCACAGGGGAGGGGAGCAATCAGCCCCAGCATTTT.

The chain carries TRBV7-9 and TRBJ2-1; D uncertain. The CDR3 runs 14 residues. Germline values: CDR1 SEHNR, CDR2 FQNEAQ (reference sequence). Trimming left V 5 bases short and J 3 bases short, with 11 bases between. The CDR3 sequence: CASSTNVGYNEQFF. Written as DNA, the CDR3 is TGTGCCAGCAGCACTAACGTCGGCTACAATGAGCAGTTCTTC.

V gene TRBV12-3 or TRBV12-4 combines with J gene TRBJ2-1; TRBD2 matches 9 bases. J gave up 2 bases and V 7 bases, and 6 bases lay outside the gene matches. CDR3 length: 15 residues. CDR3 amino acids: CASTVAGGTYNEQFF. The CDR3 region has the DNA TGTGCCAGCACCGTCGCGGGGGGGACCTACAATGAGCAGTTCTTC.

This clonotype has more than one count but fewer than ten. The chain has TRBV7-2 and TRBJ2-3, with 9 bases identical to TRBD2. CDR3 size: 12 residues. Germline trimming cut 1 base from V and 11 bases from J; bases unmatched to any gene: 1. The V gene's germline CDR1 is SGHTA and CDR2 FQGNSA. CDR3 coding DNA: TGTGCCAGCAGCTTAGTGCGGGGGGGGCAGTATTTT. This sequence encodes CASSLVRGGQYF.

CDR3 loop: CASSLVGHRGSFF. The CDR3 nucleotides read TGTGCCAGCAGCTTAGTGGGGCATCGAGGGTCTTTCTTT. This chain joins TRBV7-9 and TRBJ1-1; TRBD1 might be the D (5 bases). The V gene's germline CDR1 is SEHNR and CDR2 FQNEAQ (reference sequence). The CDR3 is 13 residues long. V gave up 1 base and J gave up 12 bases, with 15 bases separating them.

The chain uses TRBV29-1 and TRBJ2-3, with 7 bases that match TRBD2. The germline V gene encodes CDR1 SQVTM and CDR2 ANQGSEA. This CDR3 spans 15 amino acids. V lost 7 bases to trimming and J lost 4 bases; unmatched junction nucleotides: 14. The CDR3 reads CSAPGGSRGADTQYF. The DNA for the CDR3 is TGCAGCGCCCCGGGGGGATCCAGAGGTGCAGATACGCAGTATTTT.